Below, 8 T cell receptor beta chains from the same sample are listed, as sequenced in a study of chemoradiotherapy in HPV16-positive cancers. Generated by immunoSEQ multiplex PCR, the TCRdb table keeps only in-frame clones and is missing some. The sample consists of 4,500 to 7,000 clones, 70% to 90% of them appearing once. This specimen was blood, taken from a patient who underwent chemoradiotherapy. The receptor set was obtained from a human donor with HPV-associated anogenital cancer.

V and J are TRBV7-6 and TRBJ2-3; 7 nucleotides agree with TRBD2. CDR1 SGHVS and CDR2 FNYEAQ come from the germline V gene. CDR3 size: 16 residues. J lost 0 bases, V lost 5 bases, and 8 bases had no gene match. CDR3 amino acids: CASSQSSGPSTDTQYF. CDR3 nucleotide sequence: TGTGCCAGCAGCCAATCTAGCGGCCCTAGCACAGATACGCAGTATTTT.

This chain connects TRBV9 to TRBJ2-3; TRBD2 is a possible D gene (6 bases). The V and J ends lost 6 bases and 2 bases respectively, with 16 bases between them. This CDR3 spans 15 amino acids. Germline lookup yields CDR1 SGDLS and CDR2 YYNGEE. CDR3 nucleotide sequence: TGTGCCAGCACCCCCCCGGGACTGTCCACAGATACGCAGTATTTT. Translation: CASTPPGLSTDTQYF.

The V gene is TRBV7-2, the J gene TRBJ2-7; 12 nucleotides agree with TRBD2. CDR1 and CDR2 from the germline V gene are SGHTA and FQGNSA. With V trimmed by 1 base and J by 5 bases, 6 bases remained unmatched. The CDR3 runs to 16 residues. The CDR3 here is CASSLGRLAGDNEQYF. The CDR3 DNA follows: TGTGCCAGCAGCTTAGGCCGACTAGCGGGAGATAACGAGCAGTACTTC.

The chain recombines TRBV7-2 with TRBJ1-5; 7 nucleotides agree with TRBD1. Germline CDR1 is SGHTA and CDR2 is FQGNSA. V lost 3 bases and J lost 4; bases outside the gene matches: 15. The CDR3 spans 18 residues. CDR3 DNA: TGTGCCAGCAGCTTTAGCGCTCGTCGACAGGGAGTAAATCAGCCCCAGCATTTT. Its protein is CASSFSARRQGVNQPQHF. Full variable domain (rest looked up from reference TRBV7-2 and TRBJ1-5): GAGVSQSPSNKVTEKGKDVELRCDPISGHTALYWYRQSLGQGLEFLIYFQGNSAPDKSGLPSDRFSAERTGGSVSTLTIQRTQQEDSAVYLCASSFSARRQGVNQPQHFGDGTRLSIL.

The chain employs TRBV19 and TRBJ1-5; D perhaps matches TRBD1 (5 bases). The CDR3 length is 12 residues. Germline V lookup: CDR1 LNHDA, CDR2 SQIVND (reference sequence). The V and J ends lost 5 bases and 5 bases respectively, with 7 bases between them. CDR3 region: CASSAGHQPQHF. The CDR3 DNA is TGTGCCAGTAGTGCGGGACATCAGCCCCAGCATTTT. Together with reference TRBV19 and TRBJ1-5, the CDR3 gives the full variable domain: DGGITQSPKYLFRKEGQNVTLSCEQNLNHDAMYWYRQDPGQGLRLIYYSQIVNDFQKGDIAEGYSVSREKKESFPLTVTSAQKNPTAFYLCASSAGHQPQHFGDGTRLSIL.

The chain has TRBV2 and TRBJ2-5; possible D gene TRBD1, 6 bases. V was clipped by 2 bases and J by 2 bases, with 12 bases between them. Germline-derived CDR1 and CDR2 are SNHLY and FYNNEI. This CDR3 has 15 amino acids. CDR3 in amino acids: CASSEQGSGQETQYF. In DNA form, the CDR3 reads TGTGCCAGCAGTGAACAGGGGTCCGGACAAGAGACCCAGTACTTC. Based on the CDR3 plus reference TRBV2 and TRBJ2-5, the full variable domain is EPEVTQTPSHQVTQMGQEVILRCVPISNHLYFYWYRQILGQKVEFLVSFYNNEISEKSEIFDDQFSVERPDGSNFTLKIRSTKLEDSAMYFCASSEQGSGQETQYFGPGTRLLVL.

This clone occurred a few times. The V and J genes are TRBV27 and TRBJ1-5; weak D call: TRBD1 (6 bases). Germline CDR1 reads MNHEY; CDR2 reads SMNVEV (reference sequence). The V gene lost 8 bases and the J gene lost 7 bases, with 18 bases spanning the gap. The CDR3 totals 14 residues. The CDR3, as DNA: TGTGCCAGCCGAGCGGGGGGGCCACGACAGCCCCAGCATTTT. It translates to CASRAGGPRQPQHF.

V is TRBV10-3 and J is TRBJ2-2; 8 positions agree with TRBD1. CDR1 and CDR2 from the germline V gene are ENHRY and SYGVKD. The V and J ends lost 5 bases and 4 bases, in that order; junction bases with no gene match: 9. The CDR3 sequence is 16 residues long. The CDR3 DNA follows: TGTGCCATCAGTTCGGGCAGGGGGCAAGGCACCGGGGAGCTGTTTTTT. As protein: CAISSGRGQGTGELFF.